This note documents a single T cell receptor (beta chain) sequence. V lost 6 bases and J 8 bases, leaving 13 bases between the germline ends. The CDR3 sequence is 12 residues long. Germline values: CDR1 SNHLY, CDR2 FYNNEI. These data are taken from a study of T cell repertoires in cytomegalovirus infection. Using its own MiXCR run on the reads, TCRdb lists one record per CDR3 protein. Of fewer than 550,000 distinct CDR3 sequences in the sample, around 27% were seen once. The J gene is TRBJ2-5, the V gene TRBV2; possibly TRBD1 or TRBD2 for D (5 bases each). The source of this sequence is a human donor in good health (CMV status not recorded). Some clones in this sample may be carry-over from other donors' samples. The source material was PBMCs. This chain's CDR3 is CASSWDQKTQYF. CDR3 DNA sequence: TGTGCCAGCAGCTGGGACCAGAAAACCCAGTACTTC.